A single TCR beta chain is shown here with its context. Using immunoSEQ multiplex PCR, the repertoire was profiled, and TCRdb retains in-frame clones only, with some absent. The sample has about 56,000 clones; over 85% are singletons. The sample comes from a study of technical replicates of blood from a handful of donors. Trimming cost V 3 bases and J 0 bases, with 14 bases left between them. CDR3 length: 16 residues. Germline V gene lookup returns CDR1 SGHDT and CDR2 YYEEEE. This sequence was found in a human donor in good health. Some clones in this sample may be carry-over from other donors' samples. V and J are TRBV5-6 and TRBJ2-3; no reliable D call. Sequencing was carried out using PBMCs. CDR3 protein: CASSSRVRISTDTQYF. In DNA, the CDR3 is TGTGCCAGCAGCTCCCGGGTGAGGATTAGCACAGATACGCAGTATTTT.